The 22 T cell receptor beta chains in this list originate from one sample, sequenced in a study of CD8 T cells in ankylosing spondylitis. These receptors' antigens are unknown. Study-wide findings and caveats: Ankylosing spondylitis blood seemed to carry a telltale TCR beta motif made of under ten highly homologous variants.

TCRdb re-called the 5' RACE reads through MiXCR, storing one row per CDR3 protein. The sample carries 800,000 to 900,000 distinct CDR3 sequences, about 10% recorded once. Material: blood, either unsorted or a sorted T cell fraction (not recorded which). The receptors stem from a male donor with ankylosing spondylitis.

The V gene is TRBV6-2 or TRBV6-3, the J gene TRBJ2-1; the match to TRBD2 covers 10 bases. Germline loops: CDR1 MNHEY, CDR2 SVGEGT. This CDR3 is 16 amino acids long. V was clipped by 2 bases and J by 3 bases; unmatched bases: 4. CDR3 DNA sequence: TGTGCCAGCAGTTACGGTAGCGGGGGGATCTACAATGAGCAGTTCTTC. Amino acids: CASSYGSGGIYNEQFF.

Only a few counts were recorded for this clonotype. The gene calls are TRBV6-1 and TRBJ1-2; 9 bases match TRBD1. This CDR3 has 14 residues. J lost 1 base, V lost 7 bases, and 4 bases had no gene match. From germline, CDR1 is MNHNS and CDR2 SASEGT. The CDR3 nucleotides are TGTGCCAGCAACGGACAGGGGAATAACTATGGCTACACCTTC. It codes for CASNGQGNNYGYTF.

This clonotype has ten or more counts. The chain carries TRBV20-1 and TRBJ2-2; D is uncertain. V was clipped by 2 bases and J by 6 bases, with 16 bases between them. Germline V gives CDR1 DFQATT, CDR2 SNEGSKA (reference sequence). The CDR3 runs to 15 residues. CDR3 nucleotide sequence: TGCAGTGCTAGAAGCCTCTCGAAAAGCGCCGGGGAGCTGTTTTTT. Encoded protein: CSARSLSKSAGELFF.

This clonotype was seen ten or more times. The rearrangement joins TRBV20-1 to TRBJ2-5, with TRBD1 matching over 11 bases. The length of the CDR3 is 16 residues. The V and J ends lost 0 bases and 5 bases, in that order; junction bases with no gene match: 8. In germline, CDR1 is DFQATT, CDR2 SNEGSKA (reference sequence). CDR3 DNA sequence: TGCAGTGCTAGAGATCCAGGACAGGGGGCTGGGGAGACCCAGTACTTC. Its translation: CSARDPGQGAGETQYF.

This clonotype was detected only a few times. The chain recombines TRBV27 with TRBJ1-5, with a possible D match to TRBD1 (5 bases). V shed 7 bases and J shed 1 base, with 11 bases lying between them. This CDR3 has 14 residues. CDR1 is MNHEY and CDR2 is SMNVEV in the germline V gene (reference sequence). CDR3 nucleotides: TGTGCCAGCAAAAGGGAGGGGAGCAATCAGCCCCAGCATTTT. Translating it yields CASKREGSNQPQHF.

The chain uses TRBV7-8 and TRBJ2-5; possibly TRBD1 for D (5 bases). The CDR3 length is 14 residues. Between the trimmed V and J ends, which lost 5 bases and 1 base, there was a span of 11 bases. CDR1 and CDR2 (germline): SGHVS, FQNEAQ. The CDR3 here is CASSQSRGQETQYF. In DNA, the CDR3 is TGTGCCAGCAGCCAGAGTAGGGGCCAAGAGACCCAGTACTTC.

This clonotype appeared a single time. The V call is TRBV7-9, the J call TRBJ2-7; a weak D match, TRBD1 (6 bases). The CDR3 covers 14 residues. Trimming cost V 3 bases and J 5 bases, with 14 bases left between them. Germline V gene data show CDR1 as SEHNR and CDR2 as FQNEAQ (reference sequence). The CDR3 protein is CASSFETGVDEQYF. The CDR3 DNA sequence: TGTGCCAGCAGCTTTGAGACAGGAGTTGACGAGCAGTACTTC.

This clonotype was observed at least ten times. V and J are TRBV12-3 or TRBV12-4 and TRBJ2-7; D may be TRBD1 (6 bases). Trimming pared 5 bases from V and 2 bases from J, leaving 13 bases between. The CDR3 is made up of 14 amino acids. The CDR3 nucleotides are TGTGCCAGCAGTCCGGACAGCCTAGCCTACGAGCAGTACTTC. This gives the protein CASSPDSLAYEQYF.

The table lists this clonotype with a few counts. The chain is built from TRBV2 and TRBJ2-1, with D possibly matching TRBD1 (5 bases). Germline CDR1 and CDR2: SNHLY and FYNNEI. CDR3 size: 13 residues. Trimming left V 5 bases short and J 7 bases short, with 12 bases between. CDR3: CASSMARANEQFF. The CDR3 bases are TGTGCCAGCAGTATGGCCAGGGCGAATGAGCAGTTCTTC.

Ten or more counts support this clonotype. This sequence joins TRBV5-1 and TRBJ2-1, with D unclear. The CDR3 contains 13 residues. V was shortened by 2 bases and J by 4 bases, with 7 bases between the two germline ends. Germline CDR1 is SGHRS and CDR2 is YFSETQ. CDR3 in DNA: TGCGCCAGCAGCTTTGGCAGATACAATGAGCAGTTCTTC. This translates into CASSFGRYNEQFF.

A few counts support this clonotype. V usage is TRBV11-1 and J usage is TRBJ1-3, with TRBD1 as a possible D gene (5 bases). Trimming took off 5 bases at V and 0 bases at J, with 20 bases between the two ends. The CDR3 contains 18 residues. Germline lookup yields CDR1 SGHAT and CDR2 FQDESV (reference sequence). The CDR3 here is CASSRTGWDANSGNTIYF. The CDR3 nucleotides read TGTGCCAGCAGCCGTACCGGCTGGGACGCCAACTCTGGAAACACCATATATTTT.

The chain joins TRBV7-9 to TRBJ2-1, with 14 positions matching TRBD2. This CDR3 region has 17 residues. Germline V CDR1 and CDR2: SEHNR, FQNEAQ (reference sequence). V shed 5 bases and J 4 bases; nucleotides not matched to a gene: 7. The CDR3 protein is CASSLTSGRARYNEQFF. Here the CDR3 DNA reads TGTGCCAGCAGCCTGACTAGCGGGAGGGCACGGTACAATGAGCAGTTCTTC.

CDR3: CASSLGQGRSGANVLTF. In nucleotides, the CDR3 is TGTGCCAGCAGCTTAGGACAGGGGCGCTCTGGGGCCAACGTCCTGACTTTC. V is TRBV7-8 and J is TRBJ2-6; 8 positions match TRBD1. Germline V gene lookup returns CDR1 SGHVS and CDR2 FQNEAQ. The junction had 2 bases not matched to a gene; V was cut back by 1 base and J by 0 bases. CDR3 length: 17 residues.

The J gene is TRBJ2-7, the V gene TRBV20-1, with 11 bases fitting TRBD1. The germline V gene has CDR1 DFQATT and CDR2 SNEGSKA (reference sequence). After removal of 1 base from V and 1 base from J, the junction contained 9 bases not matched to a gene. This CDR3 spans 17 amino acids. The CDR3 nucleotides read TGCAGTGCTAGAGTCTGGACAGGGGGCCGCGTATCCTACGAGCAGTACTTC. It is translated as CSARVWTGGRVSYEQYF.

This clonotype has at least ten counts. The V and J genes are TRBV12-3 or TRBV12-4 and TRBJ1-4; D is possibly TRBD1 (5 bases). V was pared by 6 bases and J by 3 bases, with 14 bases between. The length of the CDR3 is 15 residues. The CDR3 DNA reads as TGTGCCAGCAGGCGTACAGGCGCTCCTAATGAAAAACTGTTTTTT. It encodes CASRRTGAPNEKLFF.

The chain carries TRBV15 and TRBJ1-6; D may be TRBD1 (5 bases). Germline CDR1 and CDR2: LNHNV and YYDKDF (reference sequence). Trimming removed 8 bases from V and 7 bases from J, with 12 bases in between. The CDR3 is 13 amino acids. CDR3 amino acids: CATSEGVNSPLHF. The CDR3 nucleotides are TGTGCCACCTCCGAAGGGGTCAATTCACCCCTCCACTTT.

This clonotype was found many times. The chain joins TRBV10-3 to TRBJ2-3; D perhaps matches TRBD2 (5 bases). The CDR3 totals 13 residues. CDR1 and CDR2 (germline): ENHRY, SYGVKD. Trimming took 10 bases from V and 1 from J, leaving 12 bases between them. Here the CDR3 reads CATGEGGTDTQYF. The CDR3 DNA reads as TGTGCCACTGGAGAGGGTGGCACAGATACGCAGTATTTT.

This clonotype was seen repeatedly, ten times or more. The rearrangement links TRBV6-1 to TRBJ2-1, with D perhaps assigned TRBD1 or TRBD2 (6 bases each). The CDR3 length is 15 residues. Germline V gives CDR1 MNHNS, CDR2 SASEGT. The V end lost 7 bases, the J end lost 0 bases, and 13 bases lay between the germline ends. CDR3: CASTPGAYSYNEQFF. In DNA, the CDR3 is TGTGCCAGCACCCCGGGGGCCTACTCCTACAATGAGCAGTTCTTC.

The CDR3 region has the DNA TGTGCCAGCAGCAAGGTGGCGAGGACTATCTATGGCTACACCTTC. This translates into CASSKVARTIYGYTF. The gene calls are TRBV21-1 and TRBJ1-2. TRBV21-1 is annotated as a pseudogene. This CDR3 region has 15 residues.

This clonotype was seen a handful of times. The chain recombines TRBV7-2 with TRBJ2-3; D gene ambiguous. Trimming stripped 3 bases from V and 6 bases from J, with 7 bases between. Looked up from germline, CDR1 is SGHTA and CDR2 is FQGNSA. The CDR3 spans 12 residues. In DNA form, the CDR3 reads TGTGCCAGCAGCTTCGTTCGGGATACGCAGTATTTT. The encoded protein is CASSFVRDTQYF. The variable domain in full, with the rest retrieved from reference TRBV7-2 and TRBJ2-3, is GAGVSQSPSNKVTEKGKDVELRCDPISGHTALYWYRQSLGQGLEFLIYFQGNSAPDKSGLPSDRFSAERTGGSVSTLTIQRTQQEDSAVYLCASSFVRDTQYFGPGTRLTVL.

There are a few counts of this clonotype. The gene calls are TRBV12-3 or TRBV12-4 and TRBJ2-3; unclear D gene. V gave up 5 bases and J gave up 8 bases, with 11 bases separating them. The CDR3 is 12 amino acids. DNA of the CDR3: TGTGCCAGCAGTCCCGCTACGGGTACGCAGTATTTT. Its translation is CASSPATGTQYF.

This clonotype turned up a few times. The CDR3 loop reads CASSLADRLAKNIQYF. CDR3 DNA: TGTGCCAGCAGCTTAGCGGACAGATTAGCCAAAAACATTCAGTACTTC. The chain carries TRBV7-8 and TRBJ2-4, with a tentative D call TRBD1 (6 bases). V was clipped by 0 bases and J by 0 bases, with 9 bases between them. This CDR3 has 16 residues. Germline lookup yields CDR1 SGHVS and CDR2 FQNEAQ. Looking up the rest from reference TRBV7-8 and TRBJ2-4 gives the full variable domain: GAGVSQSPRYKVAKRGQDVALRCDPISGHVSLFWYQQALGQGPEFLTYFQNEAQLDKSGLPSDRFFAERPEGSVSTLKIQRTQQEDSAVYLCASSLADRLAKNIQYFGAGTRLSVL.